Following are 23 T cell receptor beta chains from one sample sequenced in a study of identical twins. TCRdb used MiXCR to reprocess the 5' RACE reads, holding one entry per CDR3 protein. The sample has fewer than 500,000 distinct CDR3 sequences; roughly 26% are singletons. These records were also assigned to another study, of T cells expressing NK-cell markers.

The sequenced sample consisted of CD4+ T cells sorted from blood. Receptor source: a woman between 18 and 29 years old in good health.

The CDR3, as DNA: TGTGCCAGCAGTTACAGGGGACTCTCCTACGAGCAGTACTTC. Amino acid sequence: CASSYRGLSYEQYF. V gene TRBV2 combines with J gene TRBJ2-7, with D possibly TRBD1 on 7 matching bases. This CDR3 is 14 amino acids long. Trimming removed 5 bases at V and 0 bases at J, with 11 bases between. Germline CDR1 is SNHLY and CDR2 is FYNNEI.

This clonotype occurred a few times. The CDR3 protein is CASNSLRGGSYEQYF. The CDR3 coding sequence is TGCGCCAGCAACTCCCTTAGGGGCGGTTCCTACGAGCAGTACTTC. The gene calls are TRBV5-1 and TRBJ2-7; possibly TRBD1 for D (5 bases). Germline V CDR1 and CDR2: SGHRS, YFSETQ. Trimming took off 6 bases at V and 1 base at J, with 17 bases between the two ends. There are 15 residues in the CDR3.

This rearrangement joins TRBV9 to TRBJ2-2, with D unclear. From germline, CDR1 is SGDLS and CDR2 YYNGEE. The CDR3 sequence is 16 residues long. Trimming took off 4 bases at V and 4 bases at J, with 17 bases between the two ends. The CDR3 spells CASSPGPGMITGELFF. The CDR3 DNA is TGTGCCAGCAGCCCAGGTCCTGGTATGATCACCGGGGAGCTGTTTTTT.

In this sample, this clonotype turned up a few times. The rearrangement uses TRBV27 and TRBJ1-2, with TRBD1 as a possible D gene (6 bases). Germline values: CDR1 MNHEY, CDR2 SMNVEV (reference sequence). Trimming shortened V by 0 bases and J by 2 bases, and 7 bases separated the two germline ends. This CDR3 has 14 residues. The CDR3 DNA is TGTGCCAGCAGTTTATCGGACAGCAACTATGGCTACACCTTC. Protein sequence: CASSLSDSNYGYTF.

This clonotype was picked up a small number of times. The genes are TRBV9 and TRBJ2-1; 11 bases fit TRBD2. The CDR3 sequence is 16 residues long. Germline trimming cut 0 bases from V and 6 bases from J; bases unmatched to any gene: 5. Germline V CDR1 and CDR2: SGDLS, YYNGEE. The CDR3 is CASSVVGLAGFNEQFF. CDR3 DNA: TGTGCCAGCAGCGTAGTAGGACTAGCGGGTTTCAATGAGCAGTTCTTC.

The V gene is TRBV12-3 or TRBV12-4, the J gene TRBJ1-5; 7 bases match TRBD1. The CDR3 is 15 residues long. The junction had 5 bases not matched to a gene; V was cut back by 6 bases and J by 0 bases. CDR3 in amino acids: CASSRDSPSNQPQHF. The CDR3 DNA reads as TGTGCCAGCAGCCGGGACAGTCCTAGCAATCAGCCCCAGCATTTT.

The chain links TRBV29-1 to TRBJ1-2; no clear D gene. CDR3 length equals 13 residues. Trimming cost V 4 bases and J 3 bases, with 12 bases left between them. Germline V gene data show CDR1 as SQVTM and CDR2 as ANQGSEA. The CDR3 DNA sequence: TGCAGCGTTGGATCGGGCTCAGACTATGGCTACACCTTC. It specifies CSVGSGSDYGYTF.

This chain uses TRBV15 with TRBJ2-7; no reliable D call. The germline V and J ends were trimmed by 4 bases and 0 bases, with 10 bases remaining between them. There are 14 residues in the CDR3. Germline values: CDR1 LNHNV, CDR2 YYDKDF (reference sequence). The CDR3 loop reads CATSKVTASYEQYF. The CDR3 DNA follows: TGTGCCACCAGCAAGGTTACGGCCTCCTACGAGCAGTACTTC.

J is TRBJ2-4 and V is TRBV15; perhaps TRBD2 as D (6 bases). V was clipped by 5 bases and J by 10 bases, with 15 bases between them. The germline V gene encodes CDR1 LNHNV and CDR2 YYDKDF (reference sequence). The CDR3 runs to 13 residues. CDR3 bases: TGTGCCACCAGCGCGACTAGGCAGTATATTCAGTACTTC. Its translation: CATSATRQYIQYF.

This clonotype was seen a handful of times. The rearrangement links TRBV5-1 to TRBJ2-1; possibly TRBD1 for D (6 bases). Trimming left V 4 bases short and J 2 bases short, with 16 bases between. Germline V lookup: CDR1 SGHRS, CDR2 YFSETQ. The length of the CDR3 is 16 residues. The CDR3 protein is CASSAKQGSPYNEQFF. The CDR3 bases are TGCGCCAGCAGCGCAAAACAGGGAAGTCCCTACAATGAGCAGTTCTTC.

The chain combines TRBV12-3 or TRBV12-4 with TRBJ2-1, with 9 bases lining up with TRBD1. J was trimmed by 4 bases and V by 4 bases; bases with no gene match: 11. The CDR3 runs 17 residues. Here the CDR3 reads CASSSLYRGPSYNEQFF. The CDR3 nucleotides read TGTGCCAGCAGTTCCCTCTACAGGGGGCCCTCGTACAATGAGCAGTTCTTC.

This clonotype has a handful of counts. The chain joins TRBV27 to TRBJ1-1; 9 bases map to TRBD1. This CDR3 has 17 residues. V lost 5 bases to trimming and J lost 10 bases; unmatched junction nucleotides: 20. Per the germline V gene, CDR1 is MNHEY and CDR2 is SMNVEV (reference sequence). The CDR3 loop is CASSRYRETGGLVRAFF. The CDR3 DNA sequence: TGTGCCAGCAGTCGATACCGCGAGACAGGGGGGTTGGTCCGAGCTTTCTTT.

This clonotype was seen once. This rearrangement joins TRBV5-5 to TRBJ1-3; no clear D. V dropped 4 bases and J dropped 0 bases, with 11 bases sitting between them. The CDR3 consists of 15 residues. Germline CDR1 reads SGHKS; CDR2 reads YYEKEE (reference sequence). The CDR3 DNA is TGTGCCAGCAGCGACGGGCGGAGCTCTGGAAACACCATATATTTT. This codes for CASSDGRSSGNTIYF.

On this clonotype: One base away lies a much larger clone, so this may be a sequencing read error. The genes are TRBV20-1 and TRBJ2-1; no clear D. Trimming pared 5 bases from V and 4 bases from J, leaving 3 bases between. CDR1 and CDR2 (germline): DFQATT, SNEGSKA (reference sequence). The CDR3 runs to 10 residues. The CDR3 DNA follows: TGCAGTGCTGGATACAATGAGCAGTTCTTC. It codes for CSAGYNEQFF.

The chain combines TRBV12-5 with TRBJ2-2; D is unclear. This CDR3 is 13 amino acids long. Germline lookup yields CDR1 LGHNT and CDR2 FRNRAP. V gave up 6 bases and J gave up 5 bases, with 10 bases separating them. The CDR3 bases are TGTGCTAGTGGCTTGCCCAGAACCGGGGAGCTGTTTTTT. This encodes CASGLPRTGELFF. The full variable domain, in which reference TRBV12-5 and TRBJ2-2 provide the parts outside the CDR3, is DARVTQTPRHKVTEMGQEVTMRCQPILGHNTVFWYRQTMMQGLELLAYFRNRAPLDDSGMPKDRFSAEMPDATLATLKIQPSEPRDSAVYFCASGLPRTGELFFGEGSRLTVL.

This clonotype was observed a few times. The rearrangement links TRBV12-3 or TRBV12-4 to TRBJ2-2, with 10 bases that match TRBD1. V shed 2 bases and J 4 bases; nucleotides not matched to a gene: 4. CDR3 length: 16 residues. CDR3 DNA: TGTGCCAGCAGTTTAAAAGGGACAGGGGTCACCGGGGAGCTGTTTTTT. Residues: CASSLKGTGVTGELFF.

The rearrangement joins TRBV29-1 to TRBJ1-1; D unresolved. The CDR3 is made up of 12 amino acids. Germline CDR1 SQVTM, CDR2 ANQGSEA. Deletions cut 3 bases from V and 3 bases from J, with 8 bases between. DNA for the CDR3: TGCAGCGTTGATTATAGGTACACTGAAGCTTTCTTT. Amino acids: CSVDYRYTEAFF.

The chain recombines TRBV20-1 with TRBJ1-1; D remains ambiguous. The CDR3 consists of 10 residues. Germline V lookup: CDR1 DFQATT, CDR2 SNEGSKA (reference sequence). The V end was cut by 4 bases, the J end by 5 bases, with 5 bases between. DNA of the CDR3: TGCAGTGCTATCGGGACTGAAGCTTTCTTT. This encodes CSAIGTEAFF.

This chain uses TRBV20-1 with TRBJ1-1, with 8 bases identical to TRBD1. CDR3 length: 14 residues. Trimming at V came to 3 bases and at J to 1 base, leaving 4 bases not matched to a gene. Germline lookup yields CDR1 DFQATT and CDR2 SNEGSKA (reference sequence). The CDR3 DNA reads as TGCAGTGCTAGCCTGACAGGGGCGAACACTGAAGCTTTCTTT. Translated, it gives CSASLTGANTEAFF.

The chain is built from TRBV4-3 and TRBJ2-3; D is uncertain. Germline V CDR1 and CDR2: LGHNA, YSLEER. CDR3 size: 17 residues. V was pared by 0 bases and J by 1 base, with 14 bases between. The CDR3 region has the DNA TGCGCCAGCAGCCAAGAGCCCGACGGTTCGGGCACAGATACGCAGTATTTT. Protein product: CASSQEPDGSGTDTQYF.

In its sample, this clonotype was seen a few times. The chain joins TRBV18 to TRBJ1-1; D is unresolved. Trimming cost V 1 base and J 6 bases, with 6 bases left between them. CDR3 size: 12 residues. Germline loops: CDR1 KGHSH, CDR2 LQKENI. In DNA form, the CDR3 reads TGTGCCAGCTCACCACGGGTTTCTGAAGCTTTCTTT. Protein: CASSPRVSEAFF.

This chain uses TRBV5-1 with TRBJ1-1; D remains ambiguous. Trimming shortened V by 1 base and J by 2 bases, and 12 bases separated the two germline ends. This CDR3 has 15 amino acids. The germline V gene has CDR1 SGHRS and CDR2 YFSETQ. The DNA of the CDR3 is TGCGCCAGCAGCTTGAAGGCCGGGGAAAACACTGAAGCTTTCTTT. Translated: CASSLKAGENTEAFF.

The genes are TRBV6-1 and TRBJ2-5, with 12 bases that match TRBD2. Germline assignment: CDR1 MNHNS and CDR2 SASEGT. The V segment lost 6 bases and the J segment 5 bases; nucleotides outside the gene matches: 4. This CDR3 is 14 amino acids long. This CDR3 reads CASRRGLAGETQYF. The CDR3 DNA reads TGTGCCAGCAGGAGGGGACTAGCGGGTGAGACCCAGTACTTC.